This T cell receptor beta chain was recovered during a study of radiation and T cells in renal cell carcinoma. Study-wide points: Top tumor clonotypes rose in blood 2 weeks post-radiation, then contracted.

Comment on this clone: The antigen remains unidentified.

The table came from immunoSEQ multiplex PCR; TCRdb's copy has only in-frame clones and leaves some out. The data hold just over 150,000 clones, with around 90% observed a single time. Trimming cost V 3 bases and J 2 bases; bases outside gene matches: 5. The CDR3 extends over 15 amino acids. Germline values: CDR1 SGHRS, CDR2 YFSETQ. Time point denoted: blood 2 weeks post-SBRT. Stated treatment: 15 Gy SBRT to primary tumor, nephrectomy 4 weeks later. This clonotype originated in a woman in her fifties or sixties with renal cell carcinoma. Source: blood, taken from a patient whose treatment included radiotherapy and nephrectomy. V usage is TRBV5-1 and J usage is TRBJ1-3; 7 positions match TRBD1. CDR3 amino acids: CASSSTGYTGNTIYF. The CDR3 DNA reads TGCGCCAGCAGCTCGACAGGGTATACTGGAAACACCATATATTTT.